What follows are 17 T cell receptor beta chains derived from one specimen sequenced in a study of CD8 T cells in ankylosing spondylitis (dated by TCRdb to 2017 to 2019). Results the study describes overall, beyond this receptor: Blood from ankylosing spondylitis patients appeared to be characterized by a TCR beta motif composed of under ten highly homologous amino acid variants.

The antigens for these receptors are not known. The library was made by 5' RACE. The data were produced on an Illumina HiSeq 2500. TCRdb reanalyzed the raw reads on its own, using fastp at Q25 for trimming and MiXCR for clone calling, and kept in-frame beta chains. A single entry per CDR3 protein holds the most common genes and DNA from its merged rows. The sample yields approximately 500,000 distinct CDR3 sequences; 12% were counted once. Together, the top ten hold approximately 6.3% of the sample. Source material: blood, either unsorted or a sorted T cell fraction (not recorded which). The origin of the receptors is a male donor with ankylosing spondylitis.

This clonotype turned up a few times. The CDR3 loop is CASSRSSGTQNIQYF. CDR3 DNA sequence: TGCGCCAGCAGCCGATCTAGCGGGACTCAAAACATTCAGTACTTC. The chain joins TRBV5-1 to TRBJ2-4, with 9 nucleotides matching TRBD2. The CDR3 length is 15 residues. The germline CDR1 and CDR2 sequences are SGHRS and YFSETQ. The junction had 7 bases not matched to a gene; V was cut back by 4 bases and J by 5 bases.

This chain links TRBV7-9 with TRBJ2-3; 12 nucleotides match TRBD2. V lost 6 bases and J lost 4; bases outside the gene matches: 5. This CDR3 is built from 15 residues. Germline V lookup: CDR1 SEHNR, CDR2 FQNEAQ (reference sequence). CDR3 amino acids: CASSQLAGGSDTQYF. The CDR3 region has the DNA TGTGCCAGCAGTCAACTAGCGGGAGGATCAGATACGCAGTATTTT.

This clonotype has only a few counts. The chain is built from TRBV12-3 or TRBV12-4 and TRBJ1-5; possibly TRBD1 for D (5 bases). Between the trimmed V and J ends, which lost 6 bases and 10 bases, there was a span of 16 bases. This CDR3 comprises 13 residues. CDR3 protein: CASSTGGRSPQHF. Written as DNA, the CDR3 is TGTGCCAGCAGCACCGGGGGAAGAAGCCCCCAGCATTTT.

This clonotype showed up many times. The gene calls are TRBV29-1 and TRBJ2-1, with D possibly TRBD2 on 7 matching bases. There are 14 residues in the CDR3. Germline loops: CDR1 SQVTM, CDR2 ANQGSEA. Trimming removed 4 bases at V and 9 bases at J, with 19 bases between. The CDR3: CSVVPPQGGSEQFF. The CDR3 DNA follows: TGCAGCGTTGTCCCCCCACAGGGAGGGAGTGAGCAGTTCTTC.

This clonotype was counted only a few times. CDR3 sequence (DNA): TGTGCCTGGAGTCAACAGGGTTACGGTGGCTACACCTTC. It specifies CAWSQQGYGGYTF. The chain links TRBV30 to TRBJ1-2; TRBD1 is a possible D gene (6 bases). The length of the CDR3 is 13 residues. V lost 2 bases to trimming and J lost 7 bases, with 14 bases between them. Germline-derived CDR1 and CDR2 are GTSNPN and SVGIG (reference sequence).

Here the CDR3 reads CASSLQQGGGTEAFF. CDR3 in DNA: TGTGCCAGCAGTTTACAACAGGGCGGTGGAACTGAAGCTTTCTTT. V gene TRBV12-3 or TRBV12-4 combines with J gene TRBJ1-1, with TRBD1 as a possible D gene (6 bases). The CDR3 is 15 amino acids. Trimming took off 2 bases at V and 5 bases at J, with 15 bases between the two ends.

This clonotype was seen a few times. The chain carries TRBV5-1 and TRBJ2-2, with unresolved D. The CDR3 sequence is 15 residues long. CDR1 is SGHRS, CDR2 YFSETQ, per germline. Between the trimmed V and J ends, which lost 3 bases and 7 bases, there was a span of 16 bases. CDR3 protein: CASSSSGVVGGELFF. CDR3 nucleotide sequence: TGCGCCAGCAGCTCCTCAGGAGTGGTTGGCGGGGAGCTGTTTTTT.

This clonotype was observed many times. V and J are TRBV12-3 or TRBV12-4 and TRBJ2-3, with TRBD2 matching over 7 bases. The V segment lost 7 bases and the J segment 5 bases; nucleotides outside the gene matches: 9. CDR3 length equals 14 residues. The CDR3 sequence: CASTPGVAGDTQYF. CDR3 coding DNA: TGTGCCAGCACCCCTGGGGTAGCGGGAGATACGCAGTATTTT.

The chain links TRBV20-1 to TRBJ1-4; 9 nucleotides match TRBD1. The CDR3 contains 13 residues. Germline V gene sequence: CDR1 DFQATT, CDR2 SNEGSKA (reference sequence). The trim removed 1 base at V and 11 bases at J, leaving 5 bases unmatched. CDR3 amino acids: CSARARDRVKLFF. As DNA, the CDR3 is TGCAGTGCTAGAGCCCGGGACAGGGTGAAACTGTTTTTT.

This clonotype came up a few times. The chain couples TRBV29-1 to TRBJ2-2, with D perhaps matching TRBD1 (5 bases). The CDR3 totals 11 residues. With 5 bases removed from V and 7 bases from J, the gap between germline ends came to 8 bases. The germline CDR1 and CDR2 sequences are SQVTM and ANQGSEA. The CDR3 bases are TGCAGCGTTCAAGGGGACGGGGAGCTGTTTTTT. It is translated as CSVQGDGELFF.

The rearrangement joins TRBV30 to TRBJ2-3; D may be TRBD2 (5 bases). The germline gives CDR1 GTSNPN, CDR2 SVGIG (reference sequence). CDR3 length: 14 residues. The germline V and J ends were trimmed by 7 bases and 6 bases, with 20 bases remaining between them. CDR3: CASLAFEGADTQYF. The DNA of the CDR3 is TGTGCCTCCTTAGCATTTGAGGGAGCGGATACGCAGTATTTT.

This clonotype was observed many times. The chain is built from TRBV2 and TRBJ2-1; the match to TRBD1 covers 8 bases. Germline V gene lookup returns CDR1 SNHLY and CDR2 FYNNEI. V shed 6 bases, J shed 4 bases, and the junction held 8 bases outside the gene matches. The CDR3 is 15 amino acids. The DNA of the CDR3 is TGTGCCAGCAGAGAGGGACAGGTCGGTTACAATGAGCAGTTCTTC. It codes for CASREGQVGYNEQFF.

This clonotype was detected many times. This rearrangement joins TRBV4-1 to TRBJ2-2; 7 nucleotides match TRBD1. The CDR3 contains 14 residues. V gave up 4 bases and J gave up 2 bases; unmatched junction bases: 1. Germline V gene lookup returns CDR1 MGHRA and CDR2 YSYEKL. The CDR3 nucleotides read TGCGCCAGCAGCCGACAGGGTAACACCGGGGAGCTGTTTTTT. This translates into CASSRQGNTGELFF.

The chain employs TRBV6-5 and TRBJ2-1; D call uncertain. Germline-derived CDR1 and CDR2 are MNHEY and SVGAGI. The CDR3 spans 12 residues. V was cut by 10 bases and J by 8 bases, with 15 bases left in between. The CDR3 bases are TGTGCCACAACCAACCCTTGGGATGAGCAGTTCTTC. Its protein product is CATTNPWDEQFF.

This clonotype was seen many times. V gene TRBV5-1 combines with J gene TRBJ2-7; a possible D gene is TRBD2 (6 bases). Germline loops: CDR1 SGHRS, CDR2 YFSETQ. Trimming took off 0 bases at V and 0 bases at J, with 13 bases between the two ends. This CDR3 comprises 16 residues. The CDR3 nucleotides are TGCGCCAGCAGCTTGGGGACTACCCAGAGCTCCTACGAGCAGTACGTC. As protein: CASSLGTTQSSYEQYV.

The chain joins TRBV10-3 to TRBJ2-1; D remains unclear. V was pared by 4 bases and J by 0 bases, with 7 bases between. CDR3 length: 14 amino acids. Germline V gene data show CDR1 as ENHRY and CDR2 as SYGVKD. As DNA, the CDR3 is TGTGCCATCAGTGGTGATAGCTCCTACAATGAGCAGTTCTTC. Translation gives CAISGDSSYNEQFF.

This clonotype was counted between two and nine times. The rearrangement links TRBV5-1 to TRBJ2-3, with a weak D call TRBD2 (5 bases). CDR1 is SGHRS and CDR2 is YFSETQ in the germline V gene. The CDR3 is 16 residues long. V shed 0 bases and J shed 3 bases, with 14 bases lying between them. The CDR3 DNA is TGCGCCAGCAGCTTGGGGGTGGAGAGGGCGACAGATACGCAGTATTTT. Residues: CASSLGVERATDTQYF.